This T cell receptor beta chain was identified in a study of molecular identifiers for immune sequencing clone quantification. This clonotype was seen ten or more times. Sorted naive CD8 T cells, 20,000 to 1,000,000, were sequenced from 10%, 30% or 50% RNA. Germline V lookup: CDR1 PRHDT, CDR2 FYEKMQ (reference sequence). V was shortened by 5 bases and J by 7 bases, with 14 bases between the two germline ends. This CDR3 is built from 14 residues. One entry per CDR3 protein, called by TCRdb with MiXCR from the PCR reads. The sample lists hundreds of thousands of distinct CDR3 sequences; about 25% were seen once.

Specimen: naive CD8+ T cells from blood, with Jurkat cell RNA spiked in. This sample's subset: FACS-sorted CD8+CD4-CCR7+CD45RA+ naive T cells. The gene calls are TRBV13 and TRBJ1-4, with a tentative D call TRBD1 (6 bases). The source of this sequence is a human donor in good health. Some libraries in this study had Jurkat cell RNA spiked in. CDR3 coding DNA: TGTGCCAGCAGCAGCCGTGGGGGCGGTGAAAAACTGTTTTTT. Translated: CASSSRGGGEKLFF.